Shown below are 21 T cell receptor beta chains from a single sample sequenced in a study of T cell repertoires in cytomegalovirus infection. Using its own MiXCR run on the reads, TCRdb lists one record per CDR3 protein. The data contain roughly 320,000 distinct CDR3 sequences, 9.6% of them seen just once; the ten biggest clones take up around 2.5%. Sequencing was done on a sample of PBMCs. All receptors derive from a human donor in good health (CMV status not recorded). Some clones in this sample may be carry-over from other donors' samples.

This clonotype showed up just a few times. This sequence joins TRBV20-1 and TRBJ1-5; tentatively, D is TRBD1 (6 bases). V lost 6 bases and J lost 4, with 19 bases in between. The CDR3 contains 15 residues. Germline V CDR1 and CDR2: DFQATT, SNEGSKA (reference sequence). The CDR3 reads CSARVGGGKNQPQHF. The CDR3 coding sequence is TGCAGTGCGCGGGTCGGGGGGGGCAAGAATCAGCCCCAGCATTTT.

The chain recombines TRBV5-1 with TRBJ2-3; tentative D call: TRBD1 (5 bases). The length of the CDR3 is 13 residues. CDR1 is SGHRS and CDR2 is YFSETQ in the germline V gene. The V and J ends lost 6 bases and 2 bases respectively, with 10 bases between them. The CDR3 DNA reads TGCGCCAGCAAACAGGCAATCACAGATACGCAGTATTTT. Its translation is CASKQAITDTQYF.

This clonotype was seen ten or more times. Here the CDR3 reads CASSSHTGTADITDTQYF. In DNA, the CDR3 is TGTGCCAGCAGCTCCCACACGGGTACAGCGGATATCACAGATACGCAGTATTTT. J is TRBJ2-3 and V is TRBV7-2; a possible D gene is TRBD2 (5 bases). Between the trimmed V and J ends, which lost 4 bases and 2 bases, there was a span of 22 bases. Germline CDR1 and CDR2: SGHTA and FQGNSA. There are 18 residues in the CDR3. Filled out from reference TRBV7-2 and TRBJ2-3, the complete variable domain reads GAGVSQSPSNKVTEKGKDVELRCDPISGHTALYWYRQSLGQGLEFLIYFQGNSAPDKSGLPSDRFSAERTGGSVSTLTIQRTQQEDSAVYLCASSSHTGTADITDTQYFGPGTRLTVL.

In this sample, this clonotype turned up many times. J is TRBJ2-5 and V is TRBV7-2; D not resolved. The CDR3 runs 15 residues. V shed 4 bases and J shed 2 bases, with 14 bases lying between them. Germline V CDR1 and CDR2: SGHTA, FQGNSA. The CDR3 loop is CASSYRTPNQETQYF. The CDR3 DNA reads TGTGCCAGCAGCTACCGGACGCCGAATCAAGAGACCCAGTACTTC.

V is TRBV29-1 and J is TRBJ1-1, with 7 positions matching TRBD1. The CDR3 has 11 amino acids. The junction had 3 bases not matched to a gene; V was cut back by 7 bases and J by 4 bases. Germline V CDR1 and CDR2: SQVTM, ANQGSEA. The CDR3 sequence: CSATGVTEAFF. Written as DNA, the CDR3 is TGCAGCGCCACAGGGGTCACTGAAGCTTTCTTT.

This clonotype was seen repeatedly, ten times or more. The chain combines TRBV7-2 with TRBJ1-5; 8 nucleotides agree with TRBD1. Germline trimming cut 5 bases from V and 2 bases from J; bases unmatched to any gene: 8. CDR1 SGHTA and CDR2 FQGNSA come from the germline V gene. There are 16 residues in the CDR3. The CDR3 region is CASSAPGTGGNQPQHF. In DNA form, the CDR3 reads TGTGCCAGCAGCGCGCCCGGGACAGGAGGCAATCAGCCCCAGCATTTT.

This clonotype was seen at least ten times. The V call is TRBV7-2, the J call TRBJ1-1; D is perhaps TRBD1 (5 bases). V lost 1 base, J lost 0 bases, and 9 bases lay in between. Per germline, CDR1 SGHTA and CDR2 FQGNSA. The CDR3 has 15 amino acids. The CDR3 region has the DNA TGTGCCAGCAGCTTAGTAGGGGATATGAACACTGAAGCTTTCTTT. Amino acids: CASSLVGDMNTEAFF.

This clonotype was detected ten times or more. This chain joins TRBV2 and TRBJ2-3; D possibly matches TRBD1 or TRBD2 (5 bases each). CDR1 is SNHLY, CDR2 FYNNEI, per germline. This CDR3 has 14 amino acids. The V end was cut by 6 bases, the J end by 4 bases, with 14 bases between. CDR3 nucleotides: TGTGCCAGCAGGGGGGACCGCAACTCAGATACGCAGTATTTT. Encoded protein: CASRGDRNSDTQYF.

This clonotype was detected ten times or more. The chain employs TRBV25-1 and TRBJ1-5; the D is unclear. CDR3 size: 13 residues. In germline, CDR1 is MGHDK, CDR2 SYGVNS. V gave up 2 bases and J gave up 6 bases, with 8 bases separating them. The CDR3 nucleotides are TGTGCCAGCAGTGAACAAGGTGGTCAGCCCCAGCATTTT. Translating gives CASSEQGGQPQHF. Combining the CDR3 with reference TRBV25-1 and TRBJ1-5 gives the whole variable domain EADIYQTPRYLVIGTGKKITLECSQTMGHDKMYWYQQDPGMELHLIHYSYGVNSTEKGDLSSESTVSRIRTEHFPLTLESARPSHTSQYLCASSEQGGQPQHFGDGTRLSIL.

A note on this clonotype: Just one base apart from a much larger clone, this may be a read error. The V call is TRBV2, the J call TRBJ2-2; 8 bases are shared with TRBD2. The V gene's germline CDR1 is SNHLY and CDR2 FYNNEI. This CDR3 has 14 amino acids. CDR3 sequence reads: CARSRLATTGELVF. Here the CDR3 DNA reads TGTGCCAGATCCCGACTAGCGACCACCGGGGAGCTGGTTTTT.

This clonotype has a count of ten or more. The chain recombines TRBV20-1 with TRBJ2-3; 9 bases are shared with TRBD2. This CDR3 is 16 amino acids long. With 6 bases clipped from V and 4 bases from J, the junction kept 14 bases outside the gene matches. Per the germline V gene, CDR1 is DFQATT and CDR2 is SNEGSKA (reference sequence). The CDR3 bases are TGCAGTGCCACGACTGGGTTAGCGGGGGTGGCAGATACGCAGTATTTT. The encoded protein is CSATTGLAGVADTQYF.

This clonotype was counted many times. The genes are TRBV7-9 and TRBJ1-2; TRBD1 is a possible D gene (5 bases). The CDR3 contains 14 residues. Trimming cost V 1 base and J 9 bases, with 15 bases left between them. In germline, CDR1 is SEHNR, CDR2 FQNEAQ (reference sequence). The CDR3 DNA reads as TGTGCCAGCAGCTTAGATCAGGGCATTGTTCGCTACACCTTC. This codes for CASSLDQGIVRYTF.

The sample holds many counts of this clonotype. The V and J genes are TRBV7-2 and TRBJ2-1, with D unresolved. There are 12 residues in the CDR3. Germline V gene sequence: CDR1 SGHTA, CDR2 FQGNSA. The V end was cut by 1 base, the J end by 10 bases, with 8 bases between. This chain's CDR3 is CASSLGYLEQFF. CDR3 nucleotides: TGTGCCAGCAGCTTAGGATACTTGGAGCAGTTCTTC.

This clonotype was observed at least ten times. The chain links TRBV7-3 to TRBJ2-1, with 8 bases that match TRBD1. The CDR3 sequence is 15 residues long. Losses at the gene ends were 2 bases for V and 8 bases for J; bases not matched to a gene: 8. Germline V CDR1 and CDR2: SGHTA, FQGTGA. CDR3 in DNA: TGTGCCAGCAGCTTATATAGGACAGGGAGCGATGAGCAGTTCTTC. It translates to CASSLYRTGSDEQFF.

At least ten counts were recorded for this clonotype. DNA of the CDR3: TGCAGTGCTAGAGCAGGGACAGGGTCTAATCAGCCCCAGCATTTT. Translated, it gives CSARAGTGSNQPQHF. The chain links TRBV20-1 to TRBJ1-5, with 9 bases matching TRBD1. V lost 1 base and J lost 4; bases outside the gene matches: 5. The germline V gene has CDR1 DFQATT and CDR2 SNEGSKA (reference sequence). The CDR3 loop spans 15 amino acids.

There are many counts of this clonotype. The chain couples TRBV20-1 to TRBJ1-6; no definite D call. The CDR3 consists of 16 residues. Trimming removed 0 bases from V and 0 bases from J, with 9 bases in between. CDR1 and CDR2 (germline): DFQATT, SNEGSKA (reference sequence). The CDR3 DNA is TGCAGTGCTAGAGACGACGGCCGCTCCTATAATTCACCCCTCCACTTT. Amino acid sequence: CSARDDGRSYNSPLHF.

The chain uses TRBV7-2 and TRBJ1-6, with D tentatively TRBD1 (5 bases). Germline lookup yields CDR1 SGHTA and CDR2 FQGNSA. Trimming removed 5 bases from V and 11 bases from J, with 13 bases in between. The CDR3 has 13 amino acids. CDR3 nucleotide sequence: TGTGCCAGCAGCCCCGCACGGACAACACCCCTCCACTTT. It translates to CASSPARTTPLHF.

This clonotype was recorded at least ten times. The chain joins TRBV6-5 to TRBJ1-2; unclear D gene. CDR1 MNHEY and CDR2 SVGAGI come from the germline V gene. V was trimmed by 2 bases and J by 10 bases, leaving 11 bases between them. The CDR3 runs 12 residues. The CDR3 region has the DNA TGTGCCAGCAGTTACCTCTTGGGCGACTACACCTTC. It specifies CASSYLLGDYTF.

Many counts were recorded for this clonotype. The V and J genes are TRBV29-1 and TRBJ2-3, with 7 bases identical to TRBD2. Trimming took 3 bases from V and 0 from J; bases not matched to a gene: 6. Germline-derived CDR1 and CDR2 are SQVTM and ANQGSEA. The CDR3 has 15 residues. CDR3 amino acids: CSVERGISSTDTQYF. In DNA, the CDR3 is TGCAGCGTTGAGCGGGGGATCTCTAGCACAGATACGCAGTATTTT.

This clonotype was counted between two and nine times. The chain joins TRBV20-1 to TRBJ2-2; 11 bases line up with TRBD1. The CDR3 is 17 amino acids. V lost 3 bases and J lost 4; bases outside the gene matches: 10. The V gene's germline CDR1 is DFQATT and CDR2 SNEGSKA (reference sequence). DNA of the CDR3: TGCAGTGCTAGCTCCGGGACAGGGGGGTCGGTCACCGGGGAGCTGTTTTTT. Translating gives CSASSGTGGSVTGELFF.

This clonotype was counted at least ten times. The V call is TRBV19, the J call TRBJ2-5, with 8 positions matching TRBD1. The CDR3 has 15 residues. Germline V gene sequence: CDR1 LNHDA, CDR2 SQIVND (reference sequence). V lost 5 bases, J lost 5 bases, and 10 bases stayed unmatched. CDR3 sequence (DNA): TGTGCCAGTAGTTTTAGACAGGGGCGGGGTGAGACCCAGTACTTC. Its protein product is CASSFRQGRGETQYF.